Below are 3 T cell receptor beta chains sequenced from a single sample in a study of cytomegalovirus exposure and HLA in healthy donors. PCR amplification relied on 60 Vbeta primers (plus 13 Jbeta primers). Sequencing was performed with immunoSEQ multiplex PCR; in TCRdb, only in-frame clones are kept and a portion is missing. The table has around 250,000 clones, roughly four fifths seen once; the top ten hold around 8.3%. What was sequenced was PBMCs. Receptors were obtained from an older woman in good health and CMV-seropositive.

This rearrangement joins TRBV15 to TRBJ2-3; D is unclear. The CDR3 totals 16 residues. Germline V gene lookup returns CDR1 LNHNV and CDR2 YYDKDF (reference sequence). Trimming cost V 0 bases and J 1 base, with 11 bases left between them. CDR3 protein: CATSRDLSLRTDTQYF. Here the CDR3 DNA reads TGTGCCACCAGCAGAGATCTAAGTCTCCGCACAGATACGCAGTATTTT.

This chain links TRBV18 with TRBJ2-1, with D uncertain. CDR3 length: 13 residues. Trimming shortened V by 2 bases and J by 7 bases, and 9 bases separated the two germline ends. Germline V gives CDR1 KGHSH, CDR2 LQKENI. The CDR3 loop is CASSPFSLNEQFF. CDR3 DNA sequence: TGTGCCAGCTCACCATTTTCCCTAAATGAGCAGTTCTTC.

The J gene is TRBJ1-2, the V gene TRBV19, with 9 bases lining up with TRBD1. Germline V gene data show CDR1 as LNHDA and CDR2 as SQIVND (reference sequence). CDR3 length: 13 residues. V shed 3 bases, J shed 6 bases, and the junction held 2 bases outside the gene matches. CDR3 DNA: TGTGCCAGTAGTATGGGGACAGGGAATGGCTACACCTTC. This codes for CASSMGTGNGYTF.